One and the same sample provided the 13 T cell receptor beta chains below, sequenced in a study of human T cells and chemical hapten exposure. TCRdb independently ran MiXCR on the RACE reads; one entry per CDR3 protein. This sample has roughly 36,000 distinct CDR3 sequences, with 10% found just once. The sample's time point: pre-sensitization, week 0. Treatment indicated: therapeutic diphenylcyclopropenone sensitization with weekly scalp DPC. Someone pulled total RNA out of unfractionated whole blood. The sequencing here drew on whole blood, taken in connection with sensitization to the hapten diphenylcyclopropenone (DPC). The receptor set was obtained from a man aged 45-60 years with alopecia areata. Some clones in this sample may be carry-over from other donors' samples.

This clonotype has only a few counts. V is TRBV2 and J is TRBJ2-3; TRBD1 matches at 8 bases. The CDR3 covers 13 residues. J lost 5 bases, V lost 6 bases, and 4 bases had no gene match. The V gene's germline CDR1 is SNHLY and CDR2 FYNNEI. The CDR3 protein is CASRTGEGDTQYF. In DNA, the CDR3 is TGTGCCAGCAGGACAGGGGAAGGAGATACGCAGTATTTT.

This clonotype was seen ten or more times. The chain combines TRBV6-6 with TRBJ2-1; TRBD2 matches 9 bases. With 5 bases clipped from V and 4 bases from J, the junction kept 21 bases outside the gene matches. This CDR3 has 20 amino acids. The germline V gene encodes CDR1 MNHNY and CDR2 SVGAGI (reference sequence). The CDR3 DNA is TGTGCCAGCAGTGGCGGAACAGCGGGAGGAAATTATATTCTTTACAATGAGCAGTTCTTC. Protein product: CASSGGTAGGNYILYNEQFF.

This clonotype has a count of ten or more. The V and J genes are TRBV18 and TRBJ2-1, with D possibly being TRBD1 or TRBD2 (5 bases each). V gave up 5 bases and J gave up 8 bases, with 22 bases separating them. Germline CDR1 is KGHSH and CDR2 is LQKENI. This CDR3 spans 16 amino acids. CDR3 residues: CASSFLTRDPGDEQFF. DNA for the CDR3: TGTGCCAGCTCATTTCTGACCCGGGACCCCGGAGATGAGCAGTTCTTC.

This clonotype has ten or more counts. This sequence joins TRBV5-1 and TRBJ1-5, with D possibly TRBD1 on 6 matching bases. CDR3 length equals 15 residues. The germline CDR1 and CDR2 sequences are SGHRS and YFSETQ. Trimming removed 0 bases from V and 7 bases from J, with 14 bases in between. The CDR3 coding sequence is TGCGCCAGCAGCTTGGACGGGGGGGGCCGGCAGCCCCAGCATTTT. Translated, it gives CASSLDGGGRQPQHF.

This clonotype turned up a few times. The rearrangement uses TRBV11-2 and TRBJ1-6; a weak D match, TRBD1 (6 bases). Between the trimmed V and J ends, which lost 1 base and 7 bases, there was a span of 8 bases. CDR1 and CDR2 from the germline V gene are SGHAT and FQNNGV. There are 14 residues in the CDR3. The CDR3 here is CASSLVQGNSPLHF. CDR3 in DNA: TGTGCCAGCAGCTTAGTTCAGGGGAATTCACCCCTCCACTTT.

The genes are TRBV10-3 and TRBJ1-2; TRBD1 might be the D (5 bases). With 6 bases removed from V and 8 bases from J, the gap between germline ends came to 16 bases. CDR3 length equals 13 residues. Germline CDR1 reads ENHRY; CDR2 reads SYGVKD. CDR3 nucleotide sequence: TGTGCCATCAGGAGGGGCCTGGCGGGAGGCTACACCTTC. Amino acid sequence: CAIRRGLAGGYTF.

This clonotype was picked up a small number of times. This chain connects TRBV29-1 to TRBJ2-1; maybe TRBD2 (6 bases). CDR1 is SQVTM, CDR2 ANQGSEA, per germline. The ends were cut back, 4 bases at V and 4 bases at J, with 11 bases in the middle. There are 13 residues in the CDR3. The CDR3 nucleotides read TGCAGCGTTGCGCTAGCGTCATACAATGAGCAGTTCTTC. It encodes CSVALASYNEQFF.

A remark on this clonotype: This could be a read error, since a much larger clone is one nucleotide away. The chain joins TRBV27 to TRBJ1-2, with D maybe TRBD1 (6 bases). Looked up from germline, CDR1 is MNHEY and CDR2 is SMNVEV (reference sequence). This CDR3 has 14 residues. V was cut by 4 bases and J by 4 bases, with 13 bases left in between. The CDR3 reads CASSYIQGRYGYTF. In DNA, the CDR3 is TGTGCCAGCAGTTATATACAGGGACGCTATGGCTACACCTTC.

V usage is TRBV3-1 and J usage is TRBJ1-1; D may be TRBD1 (6 bases). V gave up 0 bases and J gave up 4 bases, with 9 bases separating them. Germline CDR1 LGHDT, CDR2 YNNKEL (reference sequence). The CDR3 covers 14 residues. CDR3 loop: CASSQDTGFTEAFF. The CDR3 DNA follows: TGTGCCAGCAGCCAAGATACAGGGTTCACTGAAGCTTTCTTT.

This clonotype was seen only a few times. The CDR3 sequence is CASRRGLYNEQFF. CDR3 DNA: TGTGCCTCACGTCGGGGCCTTTACAATGAGCAGTTCTTC. V gene TRBV6-2 or TRBV6-3 combines with J gene TRBJ2-1; D could derive from TRBD1 or TRBD2 (5 bases each). The CDR3 is made up of 13 amino acids. CDR1 is MNHEY, CDR2 SVGEGT, per germline. Trimming took 11 bases from V and 4 from J, leaving 15 bases between them.

Ten or more counts support this clonotype. V gene TRBV29-1 combines with J gene TRBJ2-2; D is perhaps TRBD1 (5 bases). The CDR3 has 14 amino acids. Deletions cut 4 bases from V and 5 bases from J, with 14 bases between. Germline values: CDR1 SQVTM, CDR2 ANQGSEA. The CDR3 loop reads CSVAQGVLTGELFF. The CDR3 nucleotides are TGCAGCGTTGCGCAGGGTGTCTTGACCGGGGAGCTGTTTTTT.

In its sample, this clonotype was seen many times. This chain uses TRBV7-2 with TRBJ2-2, with 14 bases identical to TRBD2. CDR1 and CDR2 (germline): SGHTA, FQGNSA. The V gene end was trimmed by 4 bases and the J gene end by 4 bases; junction bases not matched to a gene: 2. This CDR3 spans 16 amino acids. CDR3 sequence (DNA): TGTGCCAGCAGCTCCGGACTAGCGGGAGGCACCGGGGAGCTGTTTTTT. Its protein product is CASSSGLAGGTGELFF. The full variable domain, with the rest looked up from reference TRBV7-2 and TRBJ2-2, is GAGVSQSPSNKVTEKGKDVELRCDPISGHTALYWYRQSLGQGLEFLIYFQGNSAPDKSGLPSDRFSAERTGGSVSTLTIQRTQQEDSAVYLCASSSGLAGGTGELFFGEGSRLTVL.

The rearrangement uses TRBV20-1 and TRBJ2-7; D unclear. The V end lost 4 bases, the J end lost 2 bases, and 9 bases lay between the germline ends. This CDR3 has 12 residues. The germline V gene has CDR1 DFQATT and CDR2 SNEGSKA (reference sequence). The CDR3 sequence: CSAKLPPYEQYF. DNA of the CDR3: TGCAGTGCTAAACTCCCGCCCTACGAGCAGTACTTC.